These T cell receptor beta chains were read from a single sample in a study of T cell responses to AZD1222 COVID-19 vaccine. The table came from immunoSEQ multiplex PCR; TCRdb's copy has only in-frame clones and leaves some out. The data show 140,000 to 150,000 clones, about 90% seen once. The sample in question was peripheral blood, obtained 28 days after the second dose of the MenACWY control vaccine. These TCRs come from an adult who received the MenACWY meningococcal vaccine as a control. CDR3s include the opening cysteine and the closing phenylalanine or tryptophan. The D gene is left open where the match is weak. Expanded clones are given a class, and other clones once, few, many or no size at all.

>TRBD1|TRBV19|-|TRBJ2-5
CASSTPGQSRETQYF
TGTGCCAGTAGTACACCGGGACAGTCGAGAGAGACCCAGTACTTC
>-|TRBV11-3|-|TRBJ2-1
CASSLDPTGSYEGEQFF
TGTGCCAGCAGCTTAGATCCAACCGGGAGTTACGAAGGTGAGCAGTTCTTC
>TRBD2|TRBV9|few|TRBJ2-7
CASSARGESSYEQYF
TGTGCCAGCAGCGCTCGGGGGGAGAGCTCCTACGAGCAGTACTTC
>TRBD1|TRBV19|-|TRBJ1-5
CASSKPTGHSNQPQHF
TGTGCCAGTAGTAAACCGACAGGGCATAGCAATCAGCCCCAGCATTTT
>-|TRBV19|-|TRBJ2-6
CASSTQGSGANVLTF
TGTGCCAGTAGCACACAGGGCTCTGGGGCCAACGTCCTGACTTTC
>-|TRBV2|once|TRBJ2-3
CASSEDSTDTQYF
TGTGCCAGCAGCGAGGACAGCACAGATACGCAGTATTTT
>TRBD1|TRBV19|-|TRBJ2-7
CASSDRGLGSYEQYF
TGTGCCAGTAGTGACAGGGGGCTCGGCTCCTACGAGCAGTACTTC
>TRBD1|TRBV28|-|TRBJ1-2
CASSSPGDRGGYGYTF
TGTGCCAGCAGCTCACCTGGGGACAGGGGTGGCTATGGCTACACCTTC
>TRBD1|TRBV3-1/TRBV3-2|-|TRBJ2-1
CASRDRGLNEQFF
TGTGCCAGCAGGGACAGGGGGCTAAATGAGCAGTTCTTC
>-|TRBV7-9|-|TRBJ1-5
CASSLLDSNQPQHF
TGTGCCAGCAGCCTACTTGATAGCAATCAGCCCCAGCATTTT
>-|TRBV2|-|TRBJ2-5
CASNPDSQETQYF
TGTGCCAGCAATCCGGACAGCCAAGAGACCCAGTACTTC
>-|TRBV28|few|TRBJ1-2
CASIARPQVGYTF
TGTGCCAGCATTGCACGCCCGCAGGTTGGCTACACCTTC
>-|TRBV5-8|-|TRBJ1-5
CASSHRVGNQPQHF
TGTGCCAGCAGCCACAGGGTGGGCAATCAGCCCCAGCATTTT
>-|TRBV2|-|TRBJ2-2
CATGTRNTGELFF
TGTGCCACCGGGACACGGAACACCGGGGAGCTGTTTTTT
>-|TRBV5-1|-|TRBJ1-2
CASSIGAADGYTF
TGCGCCAGCAGCATAGGGGCTGCGGATGGCTACACCTTC
>-|TRBV3-1/TRBV3-2|-|TRBJ2-7
CASSVSFPYEQYF
TGTGCCAGCAGCGTGAGCTTCCCCTACGAGCAGTACTTC
>TRBD1|TRBV6-5|once|TRBJ1-5
CASSYGQGLGPQHF
TGTGCCAGCAGTTACGGACAGGGTTTGGGGCCCCAGCATTTT
>-|TRBV28|-|TRBJ2-4
CASSPQGGRYIQYF
TGTGCCAGCAGTCCCCAAGGGGGAAGGTACATTCAGTACTTC
>-|TRBV18|-|TRBJ1-6
CASSPRGDGGNSPLHF
TGTGCCAGCTCACCCAGGGGAGACGGCGGTAATTCACCCCTCCACTTT
>-|TRBV9|-|TRBJ2-2
CASSARDPTWELFF
TGTGCCAGCAGCGCCCGGGACCCTACATGGGAGCTGTTTTTT
>-|TRBV21-1|-|TRBJ1-2
CASSTTGPYGYTF
TGTGCCAGCAGCACCACAGGGCCCTATGGCTACACCTTC
>-|TRBV6-1|once|TRBJ2-5
CASSEPTLYVGLAETQYF
TGTGCCAGCAGTGAACCAACATTGTATGTGGGGTTGGCGGAGACCCAGTACTTC
>-|TRBV19|-|TRBJ2-5
CASSTRSAKETQYF
TGTGCCAGTAGTACGAGGTCAGCTAAAGAGACCCAGTACTTC
>-|TRBV19|-|TRBJ1-5
CASTGAGNQPQHF
TGTGCCAGTACAGGGGCTGGCAATCAGCCCCAGCATTTT
>-|TRBV5-1|-|TRBJ1-2
CASSQGQSYGYTF
TGCGCCAGCAGCCAAGGACAGAGTTATGGCTACACCTTC